A selection of T cell receptor beta chains follows, all from one sample in a study of T cell repertoires in cytomegalovirus infection. Their antigen targets remain unknown. A single record per CDR3 protein comes from TCRdb applying MiXCR to the reads. The sample contains around 81,000 distinct CDR3 sequences, approximately 39% of which appear only once. Sequencing was performed on CD8+ T cells from cultured PBMCs, taken from culture after CMV antigen stimulation. All receptors derive from a human donor in good health (CMV status not recorded). Some clones in this sample may be carry-over from other donors' samples. CDR3s include the opening cysteine and the closing phenylalanine or tryptophan. A D gene is named only where the DNA matches it firmly. A clone size is listed for some rows: how often the clone was seen (once, few, many), or a class if it is expanded.

clone_size: few; d_call: TRBD1; v_call: TRBV28; cdr3_length: 18; j_call: TRBJ1-5; cdr3_aa: CASSLGTGGGLVDQPQHF; cdr3_nt: TGTGCCAGCAGTCTAGGGACAGGGGGCGGCCTTGTGGATCAGCCCCAGCATTTT
clone_size: few; d_call: .; v_call: TRBV7-6; cdr3_length: 15; j_call: TRBJ2-1; cdr3_aa: CASSPLDPKYNEQFF; cdr3_nt: TGTGCCAGCAGCCCCCTGGATCCGAAGTACAATGAGCAGTTCTTC
clone_size: .; d_call: TRBD2; v_call: TRBV7-6; cdr3_length: 19; j_call: TRBJ2-1; cdr3_aa: CASSLAPNPGTSGYNEQFF; cdr3_nt: TGTGCCAGCAGCTTAGCGCCTAATCCCGGGACTAGCGGCTACAATGAGCAGTTCTTC
clone_size: .; d_call: TRBD1; v_call: TRBV23-1; cdr3_length: 18; j_call: TRBJ1-5; cdr3_aa: CASSGLVDRGQSNQPQHF; cdr3_nt: TGCGCCAGCAGCGGCCTGGTGGACAGGGGGCAGAGCAATCAGCCCCAGCATTTT
clone_size: .; d_call: TRBD2; v_call: TRBV20-1; cdr3_length: 15; j_call: TRBJ2-5; cdr3_aa: CSASRAGGLQETQYF; cdr3_nt: TGCAGTGCTAGTAGGGCGGGGGGGCTCCAAGAGACCCAGTACTTC
clone_size: .; d_call: .; v_call: TRBV7-2; cdr3_length: 14; j_call: TRBJ1-2; cdr3_aa: CASSLIIPVDGYTF; cdr3_nt: TGTGCCAGCAGCTTAATCATACCCGTTGACGGCTACACCTTC
clone_size: .; d_call: .; v_call: TRBV23-1; cdr3_length: 16; j_call: TRBJ2-7; cdr3_aa: CASSPYHRRRPYEQYF; cdr3_nt: TGCGCCAGCAGTCCCTACCACCGCAGGCGCCCCTACGAGCAGTACTTC
clone_size: .; d_call: .; v_call: TRBV7-6; cdr3_length: 15; j_call: TRBJ2-7; cdr3_aa: CASSAGSGSSYEQYF; cdr3_nt: TGTGCCAGCAGCGCCGGATCAGGGAGCTCCTACGAGCAGTACTTC
clone_size: .; d_call: .; v_call: TRBV7-8; cdr3_length: 17; j_call: TRBJ2-7; cdr3_aa: CASSLGGYTISANEQYF; cdr3_nt: TGTGCCAGCAGCTTAGGCGGGTACACTATTTCGGCCAACGAGCAGTACTTC
clone_size: few; d_call: .; v_call: TRBV7-9; cdr3_length: 15; j_call: TRBJ2-2; cdr3_aa: CASSLVPVNTGELFF; cdr3_nt: TGTGCCAGCAGCTTAGTCCCAGTGAACACCGGGGAGCTGTTTTTT
clone_size: .; d_call: TRBD1; v_call: TRBV7-9; cdr3_length: 15; j_call: TRBJ2-7; cdr3_aa: CASSSPRDRGTEQYF; cdr3_nt: TGTGCCAGCAGCTCGCCCCGGGACAGGGGAACCGAGCAGTACTTC
clone_size: few; d_call: .; v_call: TRBV7-6; cdr3_length: 15; j_call: TRBJ2-1; cdr3_aa: CASSLAGSIYNEQFF; cdr3_nt: TGTGCCAGCAGCTTAGCGGGGTCCATCTACAATGAGCAGTTCTTC
clone_size: .; d_call: .; v_call: TRBV4-1; cdr3_length: 18; j_call: TRBJ2-3; cdr3_aa: CASSQDGSGGGMTDTQYF; cdr3_nt: TGCGCCAGCAGCCAAGATGGTTCCGGGGGCGGTATGACAGATACGCAGTATTTT
clone_size: .; d_call: .; v_call: TRBV4-3; cdr3_length: 19; j_call: TRBJ1-4; cdr3_aa: CASSQDRQLPGATNEKLFF; cdr3_nt: TGCGCCAGCAGCCAAGATCGGCAGCTCCCGGGGGCAACTAATGAAAAACTGTTTTTT
clone_size: many; d_call: TRBD1; v_call: TRBV7-8; cdr3_length: 15; j_call: TRBJ1-1; cdr3_aa: CASSPRRTGNTEAFF; cdr3_nt: TGTGCCAGCAGCCCGCGGCGGACAGGGAACACTGAAGCTTTCTTT
clone_size: .; d_call: .; v_call: TRBV7-8; cdr3_length: 15; j_call: TRBJ2-3; cdr3_aa: CASSLYPRGTDTQYF; cdr3_nt: TGTGCCAGCAGCTTATATCCCAGGGGCACAGATACGCAGTATTTT
clone_size: .; d_call: .; v_call: TRBV7-9; cdr3_length: 14; j_call: TRBJ2-7; cdr3_aa: CASSLGKGLYEQYF; cdr3_nt: TGTGCCAGCAGCTTAGGGAAGGGGCTGTACGAGCAGTACTTC
clone_size: few; d_call: .; v_call: TRBV4-2; cdr3_length: 15; j_call: TRBJ1-4; cdr3_aa: CASSQEGIRVEKLFF; cdr3_nt: TGTGCCAGCAGCCAAGAGGGTATTCGGGTAGAAAAACTGTTTTTT
clone_size: .; d_call: .; v_call: TRBV6-5; cdr3_length: 14; j_call: TRBJ1-1; cdr3_aa: CASSYSPEGTEAFF; cdr3_nt: TGTGCCAGCAGTTACTCTCCCGAGGGAACTGAAGCTTTCTTT
clone_size: many; d_call: TRBD1; v_call: TRBV24-1; cdr3_length: 13; j_call: TRBJ1-1; cdr3_aa: CATSDKTGNEAFF; cdr3_nt: TGTGCCACCAGTGACAAGACAGGGAATGAAGCTTTCTTT
clone_size: .; d_call: TRBD2; v_call: TRBV6-1; cdr3_length: 16; j_call: TRBJ2-3; cdr3_aa: CASRMLGLAPTDTQYF; cdr3_nt: TGTGCCAGCAGGATGTTGGGACTAGCCCCCACAGATACGCAGTATTTT
clone_size: many; d_call: TRBD1; v_call: TRBV7-6; cdr3_length: 18; j_call: TRBJ1-1; cdr3_aa: CASSLGTGRMFGNTEAFF; cdr3_nt: TGTGCCAGCAGCTTGGGGACAGGGAGGATGTTCGGGAACACTGAAGCTTTCTTT
clone_size: few; d_call: .; v_call: TRBV12-3/TRBV12-4; cdr3_length: 16; j_call: TRBJ1-4; cdr3_aa: CASRGRDGTTNEKLFF; cdr3_nt: TGTGCCAGCAGAGGCAGGGACGGGACAACTAATGAAAAACTGTTTTTT
clone_size: few; d_call: .; v_call: TRBV7-2; cdr3_length: 14; j_call: TRBJ2-5; cdr3_aa: CASSLDPTQETQYF; cdr3_nt: TGTGCCAGCAGCTTAGATCCTACCCAAGAGACCCAGTACTTC
clone_size: few; d_call: .; v_call: TRBV10-3; cdr3_length: 17; j_call: TRBJ2-2; cdr3_aa: CAISPAEGRPNTGELFF; cdr3_nt: TGTGCCATCAGTCCCGCTGAGGGCCGACCTAACACCGGGGAGCTGTTTTTT
clone_size: .; d_call: .; v_call: TRBV12-5; cdr3_length: 15; j_call: TRBJ2-3; cdr3_aa: CASGTGGSSTDTQYF; cdr3_nt: TGTGCTAGTGGAACAGGCGGCTCTAGCACAGATACGCAGTATTTT
clone_size: .; d_call: .; v_call: TRBV7-6; cdr3_length: 15; j_call: TRBJ1-2; cdr3_aa: CASSLGSGGASGYTF; cdr3_nt: TGTGCCAGCAGCTTAGGGTCGGGGGGGGCCAGTGGCTACACCTTC
clone_size: few; d_call: .; v_call: TRBV7-2; cdr3_length: 15; j_call: TRBJ2-1; cdr3_aa: CASSFDGNAYNEQFF; cdr3_nt: TGTGCCAGCAGCTTTGACGGGAACGCGTACAATGAGCAGTTCTTC
clone_size: few; d_call: TRBD1; v_call: TRBV20-1; cdr3_length: 14; j_call: TRBJ2-1; cdr3_aa: CSARGTAHYNEQFF; cdr3_nt: TGCAGTGCTAGGGGGACAGCCCACTACAATGAGCAGTTCTTC
clone_size: few; d_call: .; v_call: TRBV7-8; cdr3_length: 11; j_call: TRBJ2-1; cdr3_aa: CASSRGNEQFF; cdr3_nt: TGTGCCAGCAGCCGGGGTAATGAGCAGTTCTTC
clone_size: .; d_call: .; v_call: TRBV6-2/TRBV6-3; cdr3_length: 14; j_call: TRBJ1-1; cdr3_aa: CASRPDAMNTEAFF; cdr3_nt: TGTGCCAGCAGACCGGACGCAATGAACACTGAAGCTTTCTTT
clone_size: many; d_call: TRBD2; v_call: TRBV7-6; cdr3_length: 16; j_call: TRBJ2-2; cdr3_aa: CASSPTGGADTGELFF; cdr3_nt: TGTGCCAGCAGCCCCACCGGGGGGGCTGACACCGGGGAGCTGTTTTTT
clone_size: .; d_call: TRBD1; v_call: TRBV4-1; cdr3_length: 17; j_call: TRBJ1-1; cdr3_aa: CASSQVSHRDRDTEAFF; cdr3_nt: TGCGCCAGCAGCCAAGTTAGCCACCGGGACAGGGACACTGAAGCTTTCTTT
clone_size: many; d_call: .; v_call: TRBV28; cdr3_length: 17; j_call: TRBJ2-6; cdr3_aa: CASSKTSSSSGANVLTF; cdr3_nt: TGTGCCAGCAGTAAGACTTCATCTTCTTCTGGGGCCAACGTCCTGACTTTC
clone_size: few; d_call: .; v_call: TRBV20-1; cdr3_length: 13; j_call: TRBJ2-7; cdr3_aa: CSARGHRDYEQYF; cdr3_nt: TGCAGTGCTAGAGGTCACAGGGACTACGAGCAGTACTTC
clone_size: .; d_call: TRBD1; v_call: TRBV10-3; cdr3_length: 15; j_call: TRBJ2-1; cdr3_aa: CAISDGTGAHNEQFF; cdr3_nt: TGTGCCATCAGTGACGGGACAGGGGCTCACAATGAGCAGTTCTTC
clone_size: few; d_call: .; v_call: TRBV6-1; cdr3_length: 15; j_call: TRBJ2-1; cdr3_aa: CASSPGYSSYNEQFF; cdr3_nt: TGTGCCAGCAGCCCAGGGTATAGCTCCTACAATGAGCAGTTCTTC
clone_size: .; d_call: .; v_call: TRBV12-5; cdr3_length: 20; j_call: TRBJ2-3; cdr3_aa: CASGCPARGLIRTHTDTQYF; cdr3_nt: TGTGCTAGTGGTTGTCCCGCGAGGGGGTTAATAAGGACCCACACAGATACGCAGTATTTT
clone_size: .; d_call: .; v_call: TRBV7-4; cdr3_length: 12; j_call: TRBJ1-6; cdr3_aa: CASSPGPSPLHF; cdr3_nt: TGTGCCAGCAGCCCCGGCCCGTCACCCCTCCACTTT
clone_size: few; d_call: .; v_call: TRBV9; cdr3_length: 16; j_call: TRBJ2-7; cdr3_aa: CASSASPDRNSYEQYF; cdr3_nt: TGTGCCAGCAGCGCCTCACCCGACAGAAACTCCTACGAGCAGTACTTC